These 22 T cell receptor beta chains share one sample of origin, sequenced in a study of PD-1 blockade in classical Hodgkin lymphoma. Time point in this sample: cycle 4 day 1 (C4D1), after less than 7 weeks of nivolumab. Relapses following autologous stem cell transplantation were seen in all patients, with brentuximab vedotin exposure varying. Method: immunoSEQ multiplex PCR; TCRdb's copy keeps in-frame clones and lacks some. The sample lists about 41,000 clones, 69% occurring once. The starting material was peripheral blood mononuclear cells (PBMCs), obtained before the fourth cycle of nivolumab. These receptor sequences come from a human donor with classical Hodgkin lymphoma.

The J gene is TRBJ2-2, the V gene TRBV14; a possible D gene is TRBD1 (5 bases). Germline V CDR1 and CDR2: SGHDN, FVKESK. The CDR3 spans 15 residues. The V and J ends lost 1 base and 5 bases respectively, with 11 bases between them. CDR3 loop: CASSQVQGSTGELFF. The CDR3 nucleotides read TGTGCCAGCAGCCAAGTTCAGGGAAGTACCGGGGAGCTGTTTTTT.

There are a few counts of this clone. The V call is TRBV9, the J call TRBJ1-2, with D possibly TRBD1 on 6 matching bases. The V end lost 3 bases, the J end lost 8 bases, and 14 bases lay between the germline ends. The germline V gene encodes CDR1 SGDLS and CDR2 YYNGEE. This CDR3 has 13 amino acids. CDR3 amino acids: CASSEGGAAGYTF. CDR3 DNA: TGTGCCAGCAGCGAGGGGGGCGCAGCGGGCTACACCTTC.

The rearrangement joins TRBV5-6 to TRBJ1-5; D is unclear. Trimming removed 0 bases at V and 7 bases at J, with 8 bases between. In germline, CDR1 is SGHDT, CDR2 YYEEEE. The CDR3 runs 13 residues. CDR3 sequence reads: CASSLGFIQPQHF. The DNA of the CDR3 is TGTGCCAGCAGCTTGGGGTTTATCCAGCCCCAGCATTTT.

The chain employs TRBV27 and TRBJ2-7, with 7 bases matching TRBD1. The CDR3 sequence is 15 residues long. J was trimmed by 3 bases and V by 1 base; bases with no gene match: 6. Germline V gives CDR1 MNHEY, CDR2 SMNVEV (reference sequence). The CDR3 DNA reads as TGTGCCAGCAGTTTATGGACGACAGGGAACTACGAGCAGTACTTC. Protein: CASSLWTTGNYEQYF.

The CDR3: CASSPILRTVDTEAFF. The CDR3 nucleotides are TGTGCCAGCAGTCCCATACTCCGGACAGTAGACACTGAAGCTTTCTTT. The chain employs TRBV6-6 and TRBJ1-1, with a weak D call TRBD1 (6 bases). Deletions cut 5 bases from V and 3 bases from J, with 19 bases between. The length of the CDR3 is 16 residues. The germline V gene has CDR1 MNHNY and CDR2 SVGAGI (reference sequence).

J is TRBJ1-6 and V is TRBV6-1; D gene uncertain. The CDR3 extends over 15 amino acids. Germline V gives CDR1 MNHNS, CDR2 SASEGT. With 1 base removed from V and 8 bases from J, the gap between germline ends came to 12 bases. This chain's CDR3 is CASSEVGSNYSPLHF. CDR3 bases: TGTGCCAGCAGTGAAGTAGGCAGCAATTATTCACCCCTCCACTTT.

V and J are TRBV30 and TRBJ2-5, with 15 bases aligning to TRBD2. CDR1 GTSNPN and CDR2 SVGIG come from the germline V gene (reference sequence). CDR3 length: 14 amino acids. Trimming cost V 7 bases and J 9 bases; bases outside gene matches: 9. Here the CDR3 DNA reads TGTGCCTCAACGGGACTAGCGGGGGGTCTGTCCCAGTACTTC. Translating it yields CASTGLAGGLSQYF. The complete variable domain, with remaining parts taken from reference TRBV30 and TRBJ2-5, reads SQTIHQWPATLVQPVGSPLSLECTVEGTSNPNLYWYRQAAGRGLQLLFYSVGIGQISSEVPQNLSASRPQDRQFILSSKKLLLSDSGFYLCASTGLAGGLSQYFGPGTRLLVL.

This clone is medium-sized in the sample. The chain links TRBV5-6 to TRBJ1-1, with D perhaps matching TRBD1 (5 bases). Germline CDR1 SGHDT, CDR2 YYEEEE. V lost 4 bases to trimming and J lost 0 bases, with 13 bases between them. The CDR3 sequence is 15 residues long. CDR3: CASSRGQNMNTEAFF. CDR3 nucleotides: TGTGCCAGCAGCCGAGGACAAAACATGAACACTGAAGCTTTCTTT. The variable domain in full, with the rest retrieved from reference TRBV5-6 and TRBJ1-1, is DAGVTQSPTHLIKTRGQQVTLRCSPKSGHDTVSWYQQALGQGPQFIFQYYEEEERQRGNFPDRFSGHQFPNYSSELNVNALLLGDSALYLCASSRGQNMNTEAFFGQGTRLTVV.

The V and J genes are TRBV28 and TRBJ1-4; 7 positions match TRBD1. Germline CDR1 MDHEN, CDR2 SYDVKM. V lost 3 bases and J lost 0; bases outside the gene matches: 7. The CDR3 length is 17 residues. The CDR3 DNA follows: TGTGCCAGCAGTTTGGCGGACAGGTTTGCAACTAATGAAAAACTGTTTTTT. Translated, it gives CASSLADRFATNEKLFF.

J is TRBJ2-3 and V is TRBV29-1, with D uncertain. This CDR3 has 12 residues. V dropped 6 bases and J dropped 4 bases, with 11 bases sitting between them. Germline V gene lookup returns CDR1 SQVTM and CDR2 ANQGSEA. This chain's CDR3 is CSVAQYADTQYF. CDR3 nucleotide sequence: TGCAGCGTGGCCCAGTACGCAGATACGCAGTATTTT.

This clone was detected only once. The CDR3 reads CASSFGLAEHEQFF. The CDR3 nucleotides are TGTGCCAGCAGTTTCGGGCTAGCGGAGCATGAGCAGTTCTTC. This sequence joins TRBV28 and TRBJ2-1; 7 nucleotides align to TRBD2. With 3 bases clipped from V and 8 bases from J, the junction kept 7 bases outside the gene matches. Germline CDR1 and CDR2: MDHEN and SYDVKM. The CDR3 is 14 residues long.

This clone showed up just a few times. CDR3 sequence: CASSLNRQAPGEQYF. The CDR3 region has the DNA TGTGCCAGCAGCTTGAATCGACAAGCACCGGGGGAGCAGTACTTC. The rearrangement links TRBV11-2 to TRBJ2-7; a possible D gene is TRBD2 (5 bases). V lost 3 bases, J lost 7 bases, and 19 bases lay in between. Germline CDR1 and CDR2: SGHAT and FQNNGV. The CDR3 sequence is 15 residues long. The variable domain in full, completed from reference TRBV11-2 and TRBJ2-7, reads EAGVAQSPRYKIIEKRQSVAFWCNPISGHATLYWYQQILGQGPKLLIQFQNNGVVDDSQLPKDRFSAERLKGVDSTLKIQPAKLEDSAVYLCASSLNRQAPGEQYFGPGTRLTVT.

This chain uses TRBV28 with TRBJ2-6, with D possibly matching TRBD1 (6 bases). The CDR3 has 18 residues. With 4 bases removed from V and 3 bases from J, the gap between germline ends came to 19 bases. Germline V gives CDR1 MDHEN, CDR2 SYDVKM. The CDR3 loop reads CASSSPTGGVGGANVLTF. The CDR3, as DNA: TGTGCCAGCAGTTCCCCGACAGGAGGCGTTGGTGGGGCCAACGTCCTGACTTTC.

This chain uses TRBV25-1 with TRBJ1-1; D unresolved. The CDR3 totals 14 residues. From germline, CDR1 is MGHDK and CDR2 SYGVNS. Trimming removed 5 bases from V and 3 bases from J, with 13 bases in between. CDR3 amino acids: CASSRPGIDTEAFF. The DNA of the CDR3 is TGTGCCAGCAGTCGTCCGGGGATTGACACTGAAGCTTTCTTT.

This clone was observed a single time. V and J are TRBV10-3 and TRBJ2-5, with D uncertain. The CDR3 runs 14 residues. V lost 2 bases and J lost 2, with 9 bases in between. CDR1 is ENHRY, CDR2 SYGVKD, per germline. The CDR3 bases are TGTGCCATCAGTGAGGGGTCCCCTCAAGAGACCCAGTACTTC. Encoded protein: CAISEGSPQETQYF.

This clone is medium-sized in the sample. This chain joins TRBV7-3 and TRBJ2-1, with 9 bases aligning to TRBD2. Trimming at V came to 5 bases and at J to 5 bases, leaving 10 bases not matched to a gene. This CDR3 is 16 amino acids long. Germline CDR1 reads SGHTA; CDR2 reads FQGTGA. The CDR3 nucleotides are TGTGCCAGCAGCCTATTTATAGCGGGGGCGCACAATGAGCAGTTCTTC. Its translation is CASSLFIAGAHNEQFF.

J is TRBJ2-7 and V is TRBV27; 9 bases map to TRBD2. Trimming cost V 2 bases and J 2 bases; bases outside gene matches: 1. Germline assignment: CDR1 MNHEY and CDR2 SMNVEV (reference sequence). The CDR3 sequence is 14 residues long. CDR3 nucleotide sequence: TGTGCCAGCAGTTTAGAGCGGGGGGCCTACGAGCAGTACTTC. This gives the protein CASSLERGAYEQYF.

V gene TRBV19 combines with J gene TRBJ2-1; no definite D call. Trimming shortened V by 2 bases and J by 6 bases, and 8 bases separated the two germline ends. Looked up from germline, CDR1 is LNHDA and CDR2 is SQIVND (reference sequence). The CDR3 covers 13 residues. As DNA, the CDR3 is TGTGCCAGTAGTATACCAGGTTCCAATGAGCAGTTCTTC. Its protein is CASSIPGSNEQFF.

V usage is TRBV14 and J usage is TRBJ2-7; 10 bases map to TRBD1. The trim removed 2 bases at V and 3 bases at J, leaving 10 bases unmatched. From germline, CDR1 is SGHDN and CDR2 FVKESK. This CDR3 contains 17 residues. Here the CDR3 reads CASSQFPDRGDYYEQYF. The CDR3 region has the DNA TGTGCCAGCAGCCAATTCCCGGACAGGGGGGATTACTACGAGCAGTACTTC. Full variable domain (remainder filled in from reference TRBV14 and TRBJ2-7): EAGVTQFPSHSVIEKGQTVTLRCDPISGHDNLYWYRRVMGKEIKFLLHFVKESKQDESGMPNNRFLAERTGGTYSTLKVQPAELEDSGVYFCASSQFPDRGDYYEQYFGPGTRLTVT.

The chain uses TRBV6-6 and TRBJ2-5; D could derive from TRBD1 or TRBD2 (6 bases each). Trimming removed 2 bases at V and 5 bases at J, with 15 bases between. This CDR3 region has 15 residues. Germline V gives CDR1 MNHNY, CDR2 SVGAGI (reference sequence). This CDR3 is CASSYQRGGGETQYF. The CDR3 DNA sequence: TGTGCCAGCAGTTACCAGCGAGGAGGGGGGGAGACCCAGTACTTC.

The chain joins TRBV5-8 to TRBJ1-1; 7 bases match TRBD1. The CDR3 covers 13 residues. Germline CDR1 SGHTS, CDR2 YDEGEE. V trimming: 7 bases; J trimming: 1 base; junction bases outside the gene matches: 4. The chain's CDR3 is CASLTGSNTEAFF. The CDR3 coding sequence is TGTGCCAGCCTGACAGGGTCGAACACTGAAGCTTTCTTT.

This clone has more than one count but fewer than ten. The chain joins TRBV7-2 to TRBJ2-1; D call uncertain. CDR1 is SGHTA and CDR2 is FQGNSA in the germline V gene. The V end was cut by 3 bases, the J end by 7 bases, with 4 bases between. The CDR3 covers 11 residues. The CDR3 is CASSFGNEQFF. Written as DNA, the CDR3 is TGTGCCAGCAGCTTTGGGAATGAGCAGTTCTTC. Based on the CDR3 plus reference TRBV7-2 and TRBJ2-1, the full variable domain is GAGVSQSPSNKVTEKGKDVELRCDPISGHTALYWYRQSLGQGLEFLIYFQGNSAPDKSGLPSDRFSAERTGGSVSTLTIQRTQQEDSAVYLCASSFGNEQFFGPGTRLTVL.